This TCR beta chain was recorded in a study of blood T cells in healthy people across ages. Then a second PCR, running about 6 to 11 cycles, was carried out with a sample-barcoded 5' primer and a J-beta primer mix. TCRdb re-called the 5' RACE reads through MiXCR, storing one row per CDR3 protein. The sample contains some 1.5 million distinct CDR3 sequences, 28% of which appear only once. This clonotype was seen more than once but under ten times. What it binds is not known. Study-wide results and limits: Diversity was higher, and naive CD4+ cells more numerous, in long-lived donors than in aged donors. Estimates of total diversity, which came from one million sequenced T cells, were considered to be underestimates.

There were healthy Caucasian individuals from Russia, aged 6 to 90, serving as donors. The germline V gene has CDR1 DFQATT and CDR2 SNEGSKA (reference sequence). The germline V and J ends were trimmed by 0 bases and 0 bases, with 10 bases remaining between them. CDR3 length: 15 amino acids. The sample comprised blood. The sequence was obtained from a woman aged 25-40 years in good health. V gene TRBV20-1 combines with J gene TRBJ2-3; D may correspond to TRBD1 or TRBD2 (5 bases each). The CDR3 nucleotides read TGCAGTGCTAGAGATTTTGGGGGAAGCACAGATACGCAGTATTTT. Its protein is CSARDFGGSTDTQYF.